Shown below are 28 T cell receptor beta chains from a single sample sequenced in a study of CD8+ T cells in alopecia areata (dated by TCRdb to 2016 to 2019). The meaning of the sample's time point label: baseline before oral tofacitinib. Library preparation was by the immunoSEQ multiplex PCR assay. To provide template for TCR sequencing, every sample had RNA extracted and reverse transcribed into cDNA. TCRdb re-hosts the immuneACCESS table, in-frame sequences only. Its copies lack some clones; in the studies checked, an unresolved V gene accounts for under half of them, and the cause for the rest is not known. This sample comprises more than 100,000 clones, roughly 58% of them detected only once. The top ten hold roughly 4.3% of the sample. Here the sequenced sample was CD4+ T cells sorted from blood, taken at week 0. These receptors were obtained from a human donor with alopecia areata.

The gene calls are TRBV5-6 and TRBJ2-3; maybe TRBD2 (6 bases). V lost 1 base to trimming and J lost 5 bases, with 8 bases between them. Germline loops: CDR1 SGHDT, CDR2 YYEEEE. CDR3 length: 13 amino acids. The CDR3 loop is CASSLLRGDTQYF. CDR3 DNA: TGTGCCAGCAGCTTGTTGCGGGGAGATACGCAGTATTTT.

The chain links TRBV5-1 to TRBJ2-1; no clear D. There are 14 residues in the CDR3. V was trimmed by 1 base and J by 7 bases, leaving 12 bases between them. Per germline, CDR1 SGHRS and CDR2 YFSETQ. The CDR3 bases are TGCGCCAGCAGCTTGCTCCCAGTAGATAATGAGCAGTTCTTC. It codes for CASSLLPVDNEQFF. Combining the CDR3 with reference TRBV5-1 and TRBJ2-1 gives the whole variable domain KAGVTQTPRYLIKTRGQQVTLSCSPISGHRSVSWYQQTPGQGLQFLFEYFSETQRNKGNFPGRFSGRQFSNSRSEMNVSTLELGDSALYLCASSLLPVDNEQFFGPGTRLTVL.

In DNA, the CDR3 is TGTGCCAGCAGTGCACAAGTGGTGACTGAAGCTTTCTTT. Translated: CASSAQVVTEAFF. This chain joins TRBV7-2 and TRBJ1-1, with D uncertain. CDR1 and CDR2 from the germline V gene are SGHTA and FQGNSA. This CDR3 has 13 residues. V was pared by 6 bases and J by 5 bases, with 13 bases between.

The V call is TRBV28, the J call TRBJ2-1; 8 bases line up with TRBD2. The CDR3 totals 15 residues. Germline CDR1 reads MDHEN; CDR2 reads SYDVKM. The J segment lost 12 bases and the V segment lost 2 bases, leaving 12 bases of the junction unmatched. CDR3 protein: CASSLGGREGVGQFF. CDR3 DNA sequence: TGTGCCAGCAGTTTAGGCGGTCGGGAGGGCGTCGGGCAGTTCTTC.

The chain has TRBV5-4 and TRBJ1-1; possible D gene TRBD1, 5 bases. Germline CDR1 and CDR2: SGHNT and YYREEE (reference sequence). This CDR3 has 15 amino acids. V lost 5 bases and J lost 3, with 17 bases in between. CDR3 DNA sequence: TGTGCCAGCAGTTTCCCTGACGGGGGGTACACTGAAGCTTTCTTT. As protein: CASSFPDGGYTEAFF.

The chain uses TRBV19 and TRBJ1-2; D ambiguous. CDR1 is LNHDA, CDR2 SQIVND, per germline (reference sequence). V was pared by 7 bases and J by 4 bases, with 19 bases between. CDR3 length: 15 amino acids. The CDR3 region has the DNA TGTGCCAGTACCTCTTCTTCCGTTGGAGTCTATGGCTACACCTTC. It yields the protein CASTSSSVGVYGYTF.

J is TRBJ2-5 and V is TRBV5-6, with D perhaps matching TRBD1 or TRBD2 (5 bases each). There are 13 residues in the CDR3. Trimming stripped 5 bases from V and 1 base from J, with 9 bases between. Germline-derived CDR1 and CDR2 are SGHDT and YYEEEE. The chain's CDR3 is CASSPGPQETQYF. The CDR3, as DNA: TGTGCCAGCAGTCCGGGACCCCAAGAGACCCAGTACTTC.

The chain joins TRBV7-2 to TRBJ1-5, with 8 nucleotides matching TRBD1. Trimming removed 5 bases from V and 6 bases from J; junction bases left unmatched: 3. Germline V gene data show CDR1 as SGHTA and CDR2 as FQGNSA. This CDR3 is built from 13 residues. The CDR3 spells CASSLQGAQPQHF. CDR3 in DNA: TGTGCCAGCAGCCTCCAGGGGGCTCAGCCCCAGCATTTT.

This clone came up once. V gene TRBV7-9 combines with J gene TRBJ2-3; 10 bases fit TRBD2. V shed 5 bases and J 2 bases; nucleotides not matched to a gene: 10. CDR1 and CDR2 from the germline V gene are SEHNR and FQNEAQ (reference sequence). This CDR3 comprises 17 residues. CDR3 nucleotide sequence: TGTGCCAGCAGCAAAGGCTCTGGGACTAGCGCCACAGATACGCAGTATTTT. Its protein is CASSKGSGTSATDTQYF.

The J gene is TRBJ2-1, the V gene TRBV15; 9 nucleotides agree with TRBD2. With 5 bases clipped from V and 8 bases from J, the junction kept 10 bases outside the gene matches. Germline CDR1 is LNHNV and CDR2 is YYDKDF (reference sequence). The CDR3 has 15 amino acids. DNA of the CDR3: TGTGCCACCAGCCGTAGACTAGCGGCAGGCGATGAGCAGTTCTTC. Amino acid sequence: CATSRRLAAGDEQFF.

This clone occurred a few times. The V and J genes are TRBV2 and TRBJ2-7; perhaps TRBD2 as D (6 bases). Trimming cost V 7 bases and J 1 base, with 14 bases left between them. There are 14 residues in the CDR3. Per germline, CDR1 SNHLY and CDR2 FYNNEI. CDR3 DNA sequence: TGTGCCAGCAACGTCGGGGGAACGTCCTACGAGCAGTACTTC. This sequence encodes CASNVGGTSYEQYF.

The chain combines TRBV4-3 with TRBJ2-5, with D possibly TRBD2 on 5 matching bases. V was shortened by 0 bases and J by 7 bases, with 15 bases between the two germline ends. This CDR3 contains 15 residues. Germline values: CDR1 LGHNA, CDR2 YSLEER. CDR3 protein: CASSQDHDYPGTQYF. Here the CDR3 DNA reads TGCGCCAGCAGCCAAGATCACGACTACCCGGGGACCCAGTACTTC.

The CDR3 coding sequence is TGTGCCAGCAGTGAACCACCGGGAACTGAAGCTTTCTTT. It specifies CASSEPPGTEAFF. V and J are TRBV25-1 and TRBJ1-1, with no clear D. The CDR3 extends over 13 amino acids. Germline loops: CDR1 MGHDK, CDR2 SYGVNS. Trimming shortened V by 2 bases and J by 5 bases, and 9 bases separated the two germline ends.

This chain uses TRBV14 with TRBJ2-2; tentative D call: TRBD1 (7 bases). CDR1 is SGHDN and CDR2 is FVKESK in the germline V gene. Trimming took off 0 bases at V and 6 bases at J, with 17 bases between the two ends. CDR3 length: 17 residues. CDR3 residues: CASSQEGLTGRPGELFF. The CDR3 DNA follows: TGTGCCAGCAGCCAAGAGGGTCTGACAGGGAGGCCCGGGGAGCTGTTTTTT.

The genes are TRBV15 and TRBJ2-5, with 10 bases identical to TRBD1. After removal of 5 bases from V and 2 bases from J, the junction contained 8 bases not matched to a gene. Germline CDR1 reads LNHNV; CDR2 reads YYDKDF (reference sequence). CDR3 size: 16 residues. CDR3 sequence: CATSGGDRGGQETQYF. CDR3 coding DNA: TGTGCCACCAGCGGAGGGGACAGGGGTGGGCAAGAGACCCAGTACTTC.

The CDR3 DNA reads as TGTGCCAGCAGCTTGGGGGGACTAGCGGCTCTCTCCTACAATGAGCAGTTCTTC. Translated, it gives CASSLGGLAALSYNEQFF. The rearrangement uses TRBV5-6 and TRBJ2-1, with TRBD2 matching over 11 bases. Germline V gene sequence: CDR1 SGHDT, CDR2 YYEEEE. V lost 0 bases, J lost 0 bases, and 5 bases stayed unmatched. The CDR3 length is 18 residues.

CDR3 residues: CASSFRGTGEETQYF. The CDR3 DNA reads TGTGCCAGCAGCTTCCGAGGGACAGGGGAAGAGACCCAGTACTTC. The rearrangement uses TRBV7-9 and TRBJ2-5, with 10 bases aligning to TRBD1. V was clipped by 3 bases and J by 3 bases; unmatched bases: 4. CDR1 and CDR2 from the germline V gene are SEHNR and FQNEAQ (reference sequence). This CDR3 region has 15 residues. Full variable domain (rest looked up from reference TRBV7-9 and TRBJ2-5): DTGVSQNPRHKITKRGQNVTFRCDPISEHNRLYWYRQTLGQGPEFLTYFQNEAQLEKSRLLSDRFSAERPKGSFSTLEIQRTEQGDSAMYLCASSFRGTGEETQYFGPGTRLLVL.

This sequence joins TRBV7-2 and TRBJ1-3; no clear D gene. V dropped 5 bases and J dropped 1 base, with 9 bases sitting between them. The germline gives CDR1 SGHTA, CDR2 FQGNSA. This CDR3 comprises 14 residues. DNA of the CDR3: TGTGCCAGCAGCCAACCAGGATCTGGAAACACCATATATTTT. Protein: CASSQPGSGNTIYF.

The chain carries TRBV5-4 and TRBJ2-5; maybe TRBD2 (6 bases). Germline CDR1 is SGHNT and CDR2 is YYREEE (reference sequence). This CDR3 is 15 amino acids long. V lost 0 bases, J lost 9 bases, and 18 bases lay in between. CDR3 loop: CASSLDVLGQRAQYF. The CDR3 nucleotides read TGTGCCAGCAGCTTGGACGTATTGGGGCAGCGGGCCCAGTACTTC.

The chain uses TRBV15 and TRBJ1-1; D is possibly TRBD1 (5 bases). CDR3 length: 13 amino acids. From germline, CDR1 is LNHNV and CDR2 YYDKDF (reference sequence). V was trimmed by 1 base and J by 4 bases, leaving 7 bases between them. CDR3 DNA sequence: TGTGCCACCAGCAGAGTAAGGGGCACTGAAGCTTTCTTT. Its protein product is CATSRVRGTEAFF.

The chain employs TRBV7-9 and TRBJ2-5, with D perhaps matching TRBD2 (6 bases). The end of the DNA is better explained by TRBJ2-7, so the J call may be wrong. Germline CDR1 and CDR2: SEHNR and FQNEAQ (reference sequence). CDR3 size: 16 residues. CDR3 sequence reads: CASSSISGALSYEQYF. DNA for the CDR3: TGTGCCAGCAGCTCAATTAGCGGAGCCCTCTCCTACGAGCAGTACTTC.

V gene TRBV5-1 combines with J gene TRBJ2-1; weak D call: TRBD1 (7 bases). The germline gives CDR1 SGHRS, CDR2 YFSETQ. V gave up 4 bases and J gave up 4 bases, with 15 bases separating them. This CDR3 is 15 amino acids long. The CDR3 loop is CASSREQGGYNEQFF. CDR3 in DNA: TGCGCCAGCAGCCGTGAGCAGGGGGGTTACAATGAGCAGTTCTTC. The entire variable domain, with the rest obtained from reference TRBV5-1 and TRBJ2-1, is as follows: KAGVTQTPRYLIKTRGQQVTLSCSPISGHRSVSWYQQTPGQGLQFLFEYFSETQRNKGNFPGRFSGRQFSNSRSEMNVSTLELGDSALYLCASSREQGGYNEQFFGPGTRLTVL.

This clone was found a few times. This sequence joins TRBV27 and TRBJ2-1, with D perhaps TRBD1 (6 bases). The CDR3 consists of 14 residues. Germline V gene sequence: CDR1 MNHEY, CDR2 SMNVEV (reference sequence). Trimming stripped 7 bases from V and 5 bases from J, with 15 bases between. In DNA, the CDR3 is TGTGCCAGCACCCCCCATGGGGACAACAATGAGCAGTTCTTC. It specifies CASTPHGDNNEQFF.

This chain connects TRBV7-2 to TRBJ2-5, with 8 nucleotides matching TRBD1. V gave up 5 bases and J gave up 5 bases; unmatched junction bases: 7. Germline CDR1 and CDR2: SGHTA and FQGNSA. The CDR3 totals 14 residues. The CDR3 reads CASSADRAAETQYF. CDR3 DNA sequence: TGTGCCAGCAGCGCGGACAGGGCAGCGGAGACCCAGTACTTC.

The rearrangement uses TRBV7-2 and TRBJ2-3; 7 nucleotides agree with TRBD2. Germline assignment: CDR1 SGHTA and CDR2 FQGNSA. This CDR3 region has 16 residues. V dropped 1 base and J dropped 3; count of bases not matched to a gene: 7. The CDR3 reads CASSLGWRETTDTQYF. Written as DNA, the CDR3 is TGTGCCAGCAGCTTAGGTTGGCGGGAGACGACAGATACGCAGTATTTT.

The gene calls are TRBV27 and TRBJ2-4; no definite D call. Germline CDR1 MNHEY, CDR2 SMNVEV (reference sequence). There are 11 residues in the CDR3. Between the trimmed V and J ends, which lost 4 bases and 8 bases, there was a span of 6 bases. In DNA, the CDR3 is TGTGCCAGCAGTTACGAAGACATTCAGTACTTC. It encodes CASSYEDIQYF.

This rearrangement joins TRBV6-1 to TRBJ1-1; D possibly corresponds to TRBD1 (5 bases). Trimming took 7 bases from V and 5 from J, leaving 14 bases between them. The CDR3 totals 13 residues. CDR1 MNHNS and CDR2 SASEGT come from the germline V gene. The CDR3 DNA reads TGTGCCAGCAAAAGGCAGGGCTGGACTGAAGCTTTCTTT. Amino acid sequence: CASKRQGWTEAFF.

The chain carries TRBV4-1 and TRBJ2-2; TRBD2 aligns across 12 bases. The CDR3 has 20 amino acids. The V segment lost 0 bases and the J segment 5 bases; nucleotides outside the gene matches: 13. The germline gives CDR1 MGHRA, CDR2 YSYEKL. As DNA, the CDR3 is TGCGCCAGCAGCCAAGAAAGGCGGCTAGCGGGAGGGCGAAAGACCGGGGAGCTGTTTTTT. Translated, it gives CASSQERRLAGGRKTGELFF.